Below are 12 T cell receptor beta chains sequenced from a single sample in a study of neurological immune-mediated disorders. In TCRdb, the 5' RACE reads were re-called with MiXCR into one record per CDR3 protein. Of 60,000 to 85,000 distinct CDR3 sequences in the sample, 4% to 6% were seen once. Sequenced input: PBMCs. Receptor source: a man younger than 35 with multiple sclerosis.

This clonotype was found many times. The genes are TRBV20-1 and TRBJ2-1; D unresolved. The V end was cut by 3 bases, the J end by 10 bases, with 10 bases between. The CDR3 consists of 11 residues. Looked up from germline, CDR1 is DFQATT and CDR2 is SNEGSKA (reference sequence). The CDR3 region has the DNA TGCAGTGCTAGGCCGGAGAGGGAGCAGTTCTTC. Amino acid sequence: CSARPEREQFF.

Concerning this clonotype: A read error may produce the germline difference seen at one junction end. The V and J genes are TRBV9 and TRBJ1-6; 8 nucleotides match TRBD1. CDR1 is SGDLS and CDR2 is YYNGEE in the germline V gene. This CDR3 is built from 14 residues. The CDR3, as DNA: TGTGCCAGCAGCGGGGGACAGGATAATTCACCCCTCAACTTT. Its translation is CASSGGQDNSPLNF.

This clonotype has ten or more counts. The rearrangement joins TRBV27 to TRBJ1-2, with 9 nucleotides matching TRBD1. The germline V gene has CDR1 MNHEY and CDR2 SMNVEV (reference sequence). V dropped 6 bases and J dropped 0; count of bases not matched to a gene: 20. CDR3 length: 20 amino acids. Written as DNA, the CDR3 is TGTGCCAGCAGCCTACGCTCCTTCGGGACAGGGCCGGGCTCTAACTATGGCTACACCTTC. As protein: CASSLRSFGTGPGSNYGYTF.

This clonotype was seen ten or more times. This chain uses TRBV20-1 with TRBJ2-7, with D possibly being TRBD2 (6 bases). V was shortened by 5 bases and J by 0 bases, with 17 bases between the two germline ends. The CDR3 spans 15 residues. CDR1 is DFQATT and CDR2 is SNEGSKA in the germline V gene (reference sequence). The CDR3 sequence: CSAGVLRDFSYEQYF. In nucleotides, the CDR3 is TGCAGTGCTGGGGTTTTGCGGGATTTCTCCTACGAGCAGTACTTC.

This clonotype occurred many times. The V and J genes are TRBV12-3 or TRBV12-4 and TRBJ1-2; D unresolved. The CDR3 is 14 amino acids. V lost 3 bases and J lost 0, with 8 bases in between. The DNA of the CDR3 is TGTGCCAGCAGTTTTGGCAGAGCTAACTATGGCTACACCTTC. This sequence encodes CASSFGRANYGYTF.

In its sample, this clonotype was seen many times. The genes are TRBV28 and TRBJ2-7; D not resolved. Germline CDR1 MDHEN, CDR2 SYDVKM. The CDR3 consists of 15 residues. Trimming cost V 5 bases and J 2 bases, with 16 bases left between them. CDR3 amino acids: CASSPPWNPPYEQYF. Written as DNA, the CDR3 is TGTGCCAGCAGTCCCCCGTGGAATCCCCCCTACGAGCAGTACTTC.

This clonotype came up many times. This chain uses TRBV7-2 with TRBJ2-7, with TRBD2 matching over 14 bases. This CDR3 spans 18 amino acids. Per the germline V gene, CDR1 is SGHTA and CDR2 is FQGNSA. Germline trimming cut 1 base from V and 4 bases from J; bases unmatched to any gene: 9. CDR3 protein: CASSLGVGLAGGGYEQYF. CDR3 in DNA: TGTGCCAGCAGCTTAGGGGTCGGACTAGCGGGAGGAGGATACGAGCAGTACTTC.

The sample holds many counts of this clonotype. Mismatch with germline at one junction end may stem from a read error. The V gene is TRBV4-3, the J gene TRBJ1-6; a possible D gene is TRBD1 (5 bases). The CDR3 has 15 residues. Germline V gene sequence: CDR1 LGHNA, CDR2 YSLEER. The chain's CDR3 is CASSPTGTDNSPLNF. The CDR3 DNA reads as TGCGCCAGCAGCCCTACCGGGACGGACAATTCACCCCTCAACTTT.

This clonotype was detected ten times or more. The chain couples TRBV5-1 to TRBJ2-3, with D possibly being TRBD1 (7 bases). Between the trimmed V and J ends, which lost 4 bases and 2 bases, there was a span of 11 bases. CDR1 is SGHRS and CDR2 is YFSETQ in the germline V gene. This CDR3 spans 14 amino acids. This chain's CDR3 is CASSRGTVTDTQYF. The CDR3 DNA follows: TGCGCCAGCAGCCGCGGGACAGTCACAGATACGCAGTATTTT.

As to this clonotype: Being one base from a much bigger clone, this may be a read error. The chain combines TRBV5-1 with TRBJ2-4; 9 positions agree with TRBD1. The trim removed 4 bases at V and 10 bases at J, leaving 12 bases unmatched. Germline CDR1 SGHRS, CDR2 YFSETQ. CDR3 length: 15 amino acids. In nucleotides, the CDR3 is TGCGCCAGCAGCCGAACACCACAGGGGGCAGAAATTCAGTACTTC. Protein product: CASSRTPQGAEIQYF.

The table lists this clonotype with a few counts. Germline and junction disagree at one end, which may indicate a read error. The CDR3 sequence is CSARDRRDFSALNF. Here the CDR3 DNA reads TGCAGTGCTAGAGATCGACGGGACTTTTCGGCCCTCAACTTT. This chain connects TRBV20-1 to TRBJ1-6; D is possibly TRBD1 (5 bases). The germline V gene encodes CDR1 DFQATT and CDR2 SNEGSKA (reference sequence). The CDR3 has 14 residues.

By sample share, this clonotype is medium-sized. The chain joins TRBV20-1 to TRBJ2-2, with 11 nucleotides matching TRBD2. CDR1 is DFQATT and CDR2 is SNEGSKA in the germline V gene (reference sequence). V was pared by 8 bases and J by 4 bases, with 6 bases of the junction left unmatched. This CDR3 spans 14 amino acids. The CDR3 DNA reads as TGCAGTTCCTTCCTAGCGGGAGGCACCGGGGAGCTGTTTTTT. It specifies CSSFLAGGTGELFF.